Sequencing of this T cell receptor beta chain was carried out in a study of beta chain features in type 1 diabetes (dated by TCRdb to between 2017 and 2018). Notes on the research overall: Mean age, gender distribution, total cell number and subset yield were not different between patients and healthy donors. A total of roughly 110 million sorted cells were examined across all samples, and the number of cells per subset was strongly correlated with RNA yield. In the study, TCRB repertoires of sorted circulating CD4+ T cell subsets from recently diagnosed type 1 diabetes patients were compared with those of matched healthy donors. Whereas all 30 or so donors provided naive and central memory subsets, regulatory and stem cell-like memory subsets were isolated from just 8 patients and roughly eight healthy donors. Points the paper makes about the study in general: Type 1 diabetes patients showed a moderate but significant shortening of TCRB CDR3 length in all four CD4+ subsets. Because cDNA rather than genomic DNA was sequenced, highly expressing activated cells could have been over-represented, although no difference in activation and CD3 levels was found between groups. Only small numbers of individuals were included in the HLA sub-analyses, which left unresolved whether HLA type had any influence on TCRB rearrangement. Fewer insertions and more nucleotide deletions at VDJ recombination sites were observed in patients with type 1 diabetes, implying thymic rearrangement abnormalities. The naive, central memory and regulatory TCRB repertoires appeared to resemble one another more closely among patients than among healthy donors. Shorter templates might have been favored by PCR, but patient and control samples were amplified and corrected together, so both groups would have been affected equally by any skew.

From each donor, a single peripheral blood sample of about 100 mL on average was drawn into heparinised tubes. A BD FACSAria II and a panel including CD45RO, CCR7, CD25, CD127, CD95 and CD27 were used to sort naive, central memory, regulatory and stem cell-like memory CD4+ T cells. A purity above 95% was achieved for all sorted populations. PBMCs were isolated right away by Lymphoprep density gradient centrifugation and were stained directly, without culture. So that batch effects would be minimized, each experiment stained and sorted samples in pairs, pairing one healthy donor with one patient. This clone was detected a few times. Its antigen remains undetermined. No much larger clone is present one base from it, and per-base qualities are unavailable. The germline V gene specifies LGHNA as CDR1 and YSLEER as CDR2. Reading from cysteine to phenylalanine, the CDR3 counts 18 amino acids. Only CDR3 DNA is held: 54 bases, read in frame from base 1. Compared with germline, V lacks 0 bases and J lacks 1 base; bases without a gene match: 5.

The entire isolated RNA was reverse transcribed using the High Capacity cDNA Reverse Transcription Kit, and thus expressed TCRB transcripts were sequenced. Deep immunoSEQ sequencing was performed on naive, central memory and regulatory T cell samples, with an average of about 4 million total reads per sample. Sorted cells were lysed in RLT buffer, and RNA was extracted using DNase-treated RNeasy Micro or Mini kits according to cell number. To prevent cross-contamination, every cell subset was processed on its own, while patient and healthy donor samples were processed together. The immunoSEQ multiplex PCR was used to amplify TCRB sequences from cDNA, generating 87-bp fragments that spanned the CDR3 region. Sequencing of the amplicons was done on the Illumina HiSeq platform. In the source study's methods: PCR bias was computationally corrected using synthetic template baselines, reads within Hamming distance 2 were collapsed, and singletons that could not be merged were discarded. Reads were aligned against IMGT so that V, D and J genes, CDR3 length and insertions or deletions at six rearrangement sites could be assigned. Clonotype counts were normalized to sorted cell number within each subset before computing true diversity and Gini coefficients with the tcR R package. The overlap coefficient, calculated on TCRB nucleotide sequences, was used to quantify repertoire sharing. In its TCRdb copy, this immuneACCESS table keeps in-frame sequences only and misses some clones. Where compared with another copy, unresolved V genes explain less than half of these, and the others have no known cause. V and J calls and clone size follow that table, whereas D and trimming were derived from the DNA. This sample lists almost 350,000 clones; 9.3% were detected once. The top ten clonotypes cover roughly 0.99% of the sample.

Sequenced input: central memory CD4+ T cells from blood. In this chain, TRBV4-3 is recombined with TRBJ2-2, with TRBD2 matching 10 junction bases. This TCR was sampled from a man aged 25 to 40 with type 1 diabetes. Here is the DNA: TGCGCCAGCAGCCAAGAACCTAGCGGGGGCCTGAACACCGGGGAGCTGTTTTTT. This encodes CASSQEPSGGLNTGELFF.